One sample yielded the 16 T cell receptor beta chains listed below, sequenced in a study of CD4 T cells in relation to SARS-CoV-2 and coronaviruses. What these receptors recognize is not known. CD4+ T cells from unexposed donors were obtained before the COVID-19 pandemic (2011-2018). After ten to eleven days of culture, CD4+ T cells were isolated. Repertoires were generated with immunoSEQ multiplex PCR, while TCRdb's copy carries only in-frame clones and drops some. This table has around 20,000 clones, about three quarters appearing once. The source material was CD4+ T cells from PBMCs, cultured in vitro. The source is a human donor in good health.

This chain joins TRBV27 and TRBJ1-3; D might be TRBD1 (6 bases). The CDR3 has 18 residues. The V gene lost 0 bases and the J gene lost 8 bases, with 23 bases spanning the gap. The germline V gene has CDR1 MNHEY and CDR2 SMNVEV (reference sequence). The CDR3 nucleotides read TGTGCCAGCAGTTTATCCCCCCCTGCGGGGGCGGGAATACACACCATATATTTT. Protein sequence: CASSLSPPAGAGIHTIYF.

This sequence joins TRBV5-1 and TRBJ2-7; D not certain. The V end was cut by 4 bases, the J end by 2 bases, with 19 bases between. The CDR3 covers 16 residues. Germline lookup yields CDR1 SGHRS and CDR2 YFSETQ. DNA of the CDR3: TGCGCCAGCAGCAAACTAAGTGGGCAGCCGACCTACGAGCAGTACTTC. The encoded protein is CASSKLSGQPTYEQYF.

This chain connects TRBV28 to TRBJ2-7, with 9 bases fitting TRBD1. Looked up from germline, CDR1 is MDHEN and CDR2 is SYDVKM. Trimming cost V 6 bases and J 3 bases; bases outside gene matches: 6. The CDR3 totals 14 residues. The CDR3, as DNA: TGTGCCAGCAGAAGACAGGGGGGCGGCTACGAGCAGTACTTC. It is translated as CASRRQGGGYEQYF.

A few counts support this clone. This chain uses TRBV27 with TRBJ2-7; 14 bases map to TRBD2. Trimming took 2 bases from V and 4 from J; bases not matched to a gene: 10. The germline V gene has CDR1 MNHEY and CDR2 SMNVEV (reference sequence). This CDR3 is built from 18 residues. The CDR3 DNA follows: TGTGCCAGCAGTTTAAGGGAGACTAGCGGGAGGGCCAGGTACGAGCAGTACTTC. This gives the protein CASSLRETSGRARYEQYF.

The chain links TRBV9 to TRBJ2-1, with D possibly being TRBD2 (5 bases). Germline V gene sequence: CDR1 SGDLS, CDR2 YYNGEE. The length of the CDR3 is 16 residues. The V and J ends lost 0 bases and 4 bases respectively, with 14 bases between them. Here the CDR3 reads CASSVEPGSRYNEQFF. CDR3 DNA: TGTGCCAGCAGCGTAGAACCGGGGAGCCGTTACAATGAGCAGTTCTTC.

The chain combines TRBV7-2 with TRBJ2-2, with D perhaps given as TRBD1 or TRBD2 (5 bases each). The CDR3 has 14 amino acids. CDR1 SGHTA and CDR2 FQGNSA come from the germline V gene. Trimming shortened V by 10 bases and J by 0 bases, and 12 bases separated the two germline ends. CDR3 amino acids: CATGTFANTGELFF. DNA of the CDR3: TGTGCCACCGGGACCTTCGCGAACACCGGGGAGCTGTTTTTT.

The chain uses TRBV20-1 and TRBJ1-2, with a possible D match to TRBD1 (6 bases). The CDR3 spans 11 residues. V was trimmed by 6 bases and J by 7 bases, leaving 12 bases between them. Germline assignment: CDR1 DFQATT and CDR2 SNEGSKA (reference sequence). The CDR3 protein is CSARSGVGYTF. CDR3 nucleotide sequence: TGCAGTGCCAGATCAGGGGTTGGCTACACCTTC.

The chain carries TRBV7-9 and TRBJ1-1, with D tentatively TRBD1 (5 bases). Germline CDR1 is SEHNR and CDR2 is FQNEAQ (reference sequence). Trimming took off 5 bases at V and 8 bases at J, with 12 bases between the two ends. This CDR3 has 12 residues. The CDR3 DNA reads TGTGCCAGCAGCCCCAGGGCCCTGGAAGCTTTCTTT. This gives the protein CASSPRALEAFF.

V usage is TRBV15 and J usage is TRBJ2-3; no clear D gene. V was clipped by 8 bases and J by 2 bases, with 17 bases between them. CDR1 LNHNV and CDR2 YYDKDF come from the germline V gene (reference sequence). The CDR3 is made up of 15 amino acids. The CDR3 sequence: CATRAWSEITDTQYF. The CDR3, as DNA: TGTGCCACCCGAGCTTGGTCGGAGATCACAGATACGCAGTATTTT.

V is TRBV7-3 and J is TRBJ2-5; 7 bases line up with TRBD2. From germline, CDR1 is SGHTA and CDR2 FQGTGA. V was pared by 0 bases and J by 2 bases, with 6 bases of the junction left unmatched. The CDR3 loop spans 16 amino acids. The CDR3 sequence is CASSLTASGLQETQYF. CDR3 sequence (DNA): TGTGCCAGCAGCTTAACAGCTAGCGGACTTCAAGAGACCCAGTACTTC.

The CDR3 nucleotides are TGTGCCAGTAGTATCCCCGGGACGGTGGGCCAGCCCCAGCATTTT. Encoded protein: CASSIPGTVGQPQHF. The chain carries TRBV19 and TRBJ1-5; D is perhaps TRBD1 (5 bases). Germline V gene sequence: CDR1 LNHDA, CDR2 SQIVND (reference sequence). The V end was cut by 3 bases, the J end by 7 bases, with 16 bases between. This CDR3 is 15 amino acids long.

The chain uses TRBV4-1 and TRBJ2-7, with D unresolved. The germline V and J ends were trimmed by 1 base and 6 bases, with 16 bases remaining between them. The CDR3 spans 15 residues. The germline V gene has CDR1 MGHRA and CDR2 YSYEKL. The CDR3 DNA reads as TGCGCCAGCAGCCAAGTAGTACTACGTAATGGCGAGCAGTACTTC. It specifies CASSQVVLRNGEQYF.

This clone showed up just a few times. The chain carries TRBV19 and TRBJ2-1; D call uncertain. Between the trimmed V and J ends, which lost 2 bases and 1 base, there was a span of 12 bases. The germline V gene encodes CDR1 LNHDA and CDR2 SQIVND (reference sequence). This CDR3 is built from 16 residues. The CDR3 reads CASSIILRLSYNEQFF. In nucleotides, the CDR3 is TGTGCCAGTAGTATAATCCTACGGCTTTCCTACAATGAGCAGTTCTTC.

The chain employs TRBV24-1 and TRBJ2-1; perhaps D is TRBD1 or TRBD2 (5 bases each). V was trimmed by 3 bases and J by 4 bases, leaving 12 bases between them. This CDR3 is built from 15 residues. Germline V gene sequence: CDR1 KGHDR, CDR2 SFDVKD. In DNA, the CDR3 is TGTGCCACCAGTGATGGGGGAGCTTGGTACAATGAGCAGTTCTTC. It yields the protein CATSDGGAWYNEQFF.

The chain carries TRBV15 and TRBJ2-5, with 11 bases fitting TRBD1. The CDR3 runs 16 residues. Germline CDR1 is LNHNV and CDR2 is YYDKDF (reference sequence). V dropped 0 bases and J dropped 1; count of bases not matched to a gene: 1. As DNA, the CDR3 is TGTGCCACCAGCAGAGATGGGACAGGGGGCCAAGAGACCCAGTACTTC. Translation: CATSRDGTGGQETQYF.

The rearrangement uses TRBV11-2 and TRBJ2-4; D not certain. The germline V gene has CDR1 SGHAT and CDR2 FQNNGV. This CDR3 contains 13 residues. Trimming shortened V by 10 bases and J by 0 bases, and 10 bases separated the two germline ends. The DNA for the CDR3 is TGTGCCACCAAATCCCTAGCCAAAAACATTCAGTACTTC. As protein: CATKSLAKNIQYF.